This paragraph covers one TCR beta chain sequence. The antigen is undetermined. The V and J ends lost 3 bases and 4 bases, in that order; junction bases with no gene match: 16. The V gene's germline CDR1 is SGDLS and CDR2 YYNGEE. The length of the CDR3 is 19 residues. This specimen comes from a study of T cells in Graves' hyperthyroidism and ophthalmopathy. Study-wide findings and caveats: Ophthalmopathy, as predicted by the model, came a median 6.5 months after the prediction.

TCR beta CDR3 regions were amplified from RNA transcripts. TCR CDR3 underwent first-round RT-PCR with the HTBI primer set. TCRdb reprocessed the multiplex PCR reads with MiXCR, giving one entry per CDR3 protein. The top ten clones hold approximately 32% of a sample with about 400,000 distinct CDR3 sequences, about 15% of them seen once. With a duration under 2 months, the hyperthyroidism was newly diagnosed in patients aged 18 to 65. The chain joins TRBV9 to TRBJ2-2; 9 positions match TRBD1. Sequencing input: blood. The clonotype originates from a woman aged 30 to 39 with Graves' hyperthyroidism. The CDR3 spells CASSGEIGKGQGVTGELFF. CDR3 nucleotides: TGTGCCAGCAGCGGGGAGATCGGGAAGGGACAGGGAGTCACCGGGGAGCTGTTTTTT.